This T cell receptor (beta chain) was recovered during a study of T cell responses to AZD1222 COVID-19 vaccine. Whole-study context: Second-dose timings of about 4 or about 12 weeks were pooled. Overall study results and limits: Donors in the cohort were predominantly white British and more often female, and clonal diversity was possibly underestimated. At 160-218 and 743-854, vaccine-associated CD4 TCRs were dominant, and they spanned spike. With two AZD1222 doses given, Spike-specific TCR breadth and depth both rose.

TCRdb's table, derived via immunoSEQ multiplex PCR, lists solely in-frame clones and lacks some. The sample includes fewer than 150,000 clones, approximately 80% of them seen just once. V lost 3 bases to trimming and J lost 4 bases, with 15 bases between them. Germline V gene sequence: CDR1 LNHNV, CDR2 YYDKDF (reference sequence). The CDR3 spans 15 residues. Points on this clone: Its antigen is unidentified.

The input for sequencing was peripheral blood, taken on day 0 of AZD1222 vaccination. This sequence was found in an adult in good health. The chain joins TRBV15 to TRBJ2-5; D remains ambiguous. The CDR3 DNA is TGTGCCACCAGCAGTGGGTCGGTAGATGGAGAGACCCAGTACTTC. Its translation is CATSSGSVDGETQYF.